This T cell receptor beta chain was identified during a study of blood T cell repertoires in COVID-19. The data were produced by immunoSEQ multiplex PCR, yet TCRdb's version contains in-frame clones alone and is incomplete. The sample records roughly 60,000 clones, 90% being singletons. Between the trimmed V and J ends, which lost 4 bases and 5 bases, there was a span of 10 bases. Germline V CDR1 and CDR2: LNHDA, SQIVND (reference sequence). CDR3 size: 13 residues. This chain uses TRBV19 with TRBJ2-3, with TRBD2 as a possible D gene (5 bases). The TCR comes from a woman aged 80 or over with active COVID-19. The sequencing input was peripheral blood. DNA of the CDR3: TGTGCCAGTAGTAACGGACTGTTAGATACGCAGTATTTT. Translation gives CASSNGLLDTQYF.